This is a list of T cell receptor beta chains from one sample in a study of cytomegalovirus exposure and HLA in healthy donors. This table comes from immunoSEQ multiplex PCR, and its TCRdb copy is limited to in-frame clones, with some not included. Counted here are some 110,000 clones, under 85% occurring once; the ten biggest clones make up 4% to 4.5%. The material sequenced was PBMCs. The receptors were sampled from a woman aged 50 to 65 in good health and CMV-seropositive. CDR3s include the opening cysteine and the closing phenylalanine or tryptophan. D genes are given only for firm matches. For some rows the clone size is stated as once, few or many, or as a class when expanded; others skip it.

clone size	V gene	D gene	J gene	CDR3 protein	CDR3 DNA
few	TRBV7-9	-	TRBJ2-4	CASRPAALDIQYF	TGTGCCAGCCGCCCTGCGGCTTTGGACATTCAGTACTTC
-	TRBV7-2	TRBD1	TRBJ2-1	CASSLNDRGHNEQFF	TGTGCCAGCAGTTTAAACGACAGGGGCCACAATGAGCAGTTCTTC
few	TRBV5-1	-	TRBJ2-1	CASSFQGSYNEQFF	TGCGCCAGCAGCTTTCAGGGCTCCTACAATGAGCAGTTCTTC
-	TRBV7-3	-	TRBJ2-3	CASSLASGATPDTQYF	TGTGCCAGCAGCTTAGCCTCAGGCGCTACTCCAGATACGCAGTATTTT
-	TRBV27	TRBD2	TRBJ2-1	CASSDSGGANNEQFF	TGTGCCAGCAGTGATAGCGGGGGGGCCAACAATGAGCAGTTCTTC
-	TRBV5-6	-	TRBJ1-2	CASSLFPENYGYTF	TGTGCCAGCAGCTTGTTTCCGGAGAACTATGGCTACACCTTC
once	TRBV27	TRBD1	TRBJ1-3	CASSVDRNSGNTIYF	TGTGCCAGCAGCGTGGACAGGAACTCTGGAAACACCATATATTTT
-	TRBV18	-	TRBJ1-3	CASSPPSGNSGNTIYF	TGTGCCAGCTCACCACCGAGTGGTAACTCTGGAAACACCATATATTTT
-	TRBV29-1	-	TRBJ1-2	CSAGHDYGYTF	TGCAGCGCGGGACATGACTATGGCTACACCTTC
-	TRBV10-3	-	TRBJ1-2	CAISDGGGYTF	TGTGCCATCAGTGACGGAGGTGGCTACACCTTC
-	TRBV28	TRBD1	TRBJ2-5	CASSPAGTGGIETQYF	TGTGCCAGCAGTCCGGCCGGGACAGGGGGCATTGAGACCCAGTACTTC
-	TRBV20-1	-	TRBJ2-7	CSATNRAEQYF	TGCAGTGCTACTAACAGGGCCGAGCAGTACTTC
-	TRBV15	-	TRBJ2-1	CATSSGFEANEQFF	TGTGCCACCAGCAGCGGGTTCGAGGCCAATGAGCAGTTCTTC
-	TRBV2	TRBD2	TRBJ2-2	CASSLRTSGGTNTGELFF	TGTGCCAGCAGCCTCCGGACTAGCGGGGGCACGAACACCGGGGAGCTGTTTTTT
-	TRBV20-1	-	TRBJ1-4	CRTGINEKLFF	TGCAGGACAGGAATTAATGAAAAACTGTTTTTT
few	TRBV7-3	-	TRBJ2-3	CASSLGTRTTDTQYF	TGTGCCAGCAGCTTAGGGACACGTACCACAGATACGCAGTATTTT
-	TRBV6-5	-	TRBJ1-2	CASSYSYLTGYTF	TGTGCCAGCAGTTACTCGTACTTGACAGGCTACACCTTC
-	TRBV6-1	TRBD1	TRBJ1-6	CASRPPRTGHSPLHF	TGTGCCAGCAGACCGCCGAGGACAGGGCATTCACCCCTCCACTTT
once	TRBV19	-	TRBJ1-4	CASSIWGDEKLFF	TGTGCCAGTAGTATTTGGGGGGATGAAAAACTGTTTTTT
-	TRBV11-2	-	TRBJ1-3	CASSLVLTLSGNTIYF	TGTGCCAGCAGCTTAGTTCTGACTCTCTCTGGAAACACCATATATTTT
-	TRBV6-4	TRBD2	TRBJ2-1	CASSPWTSGGADEQFF	TGTGCCAGCAGTCCTTGGACTAGCGGGGGGGCTGATGAGCAGTTCTTC
-	TRBV19	-	TRBJ1-2	CASSLRLEYGYTF	TGTGCCAGTAGTCTGAGACTCGAGTATGGCTACACCTTC
-	TRBV4-1	-	TRBJ2-5	CASSQETEETQYF	TGCGCCAGCAGCCAAGAGACAGAAGAGACCCAGTACTTC
-	TRBV25-1	TRBD2	TRBJ2-3	CASSTSSGGASTDTQYF	TGTGCCAGCAGTACGTCTAGCGGGGGGGCCAGCACAGATACGCAGTATTTT
-	TRBV7-8	TRBD1	TRBJ1-2	CASSLVSGTVNYGYTF	TGTGCCAGCAGCTTAGTATCAGGGACAGTTAACTATGGCTACACCTTC
-	TRBV5-4	-	TRBJ1-3	CASSFTSSGNTIYF	TGTGCCAGCAGCTTTACCAGCTCTGGAAACACCATATATTTT
once	TRBV9	-	TRBJ1-3	CASSGEGWNTIYF	TGTGCCAGCAGCGGGGAGGGGTGGAACACCATATATTTT
-	TRBV5-5	-	TRBJ2-1	CASSLGTSGEQFF	TGTGCCAGCAGCTTAGGGACATCAGGTGAGCAGTTCTTC
-	TRBV28	TRBD2	TRBJ2-3	CASIRSGGRADTQYF	TGTGCCAGCATTCGTAGCGGGGGGAGGGCAGATACGCAGTATTTT
-	TRBV10-3	-	TRBJ2-7	CAIGPSSYEQYF	TGTGCCATCGGGCCAAGCTCCTACGAGCAGTACTTC
-	TRBV20-1	-	TRBJ2-4	CSALENIQYF	TGCAGTGCTCTAGAAAACATTCAGTACTTC
-	TRBV30	TRBD1	TRBJ1-6	CAWGQGAYNSPLHF	TGTGCCTGGGGGCAGGGGGCTTATAATTCACCCCTCCACTTT
once	TRBV19	-	TRBJ2-1	CASSIVVAQFRSYNEQFF	TGTGCCAGTAGTATAGTAGTGGCACAGTTTCGCTCCTACAATGAGCAGTTCTTC
-	TRBV7-2	-	TRBJ1-2	CASSPSDGEYGYTF	TGTGCCAGCAGCCCATCAGACGGGGAATATGGCTACACCTTC
-	TRBV10-3	-	TRBJ2-4	CAISEEARENIQYF	TGTGCCATCAGTGAGGAGGCCAGGGAAAACATTCAGTACTTC
-	TRBV28	-	TRBJ1-6	CASSLNWNSPLHF	TGTGCCAGCAGTTTGAACTGGAATTCACCCCTCCACTTT
-	TRBV5-1	-	TRBJ1-1	CASSLNTGLEAFF	TGCGCCAGCAGCTTGAATACAGGGCTTGAAGCTTTCTTT
once	TRBV5-1	TRBD2	TRBJ2-7	CASSLYSGGASYEQYF	TGCGCCAGCAGCTTATACAGCGGGGGGGCTTCCTACGAGCAGTACTTC
-	TRBV7-2	-	TRBJ2-1	CASSRLLRDSEQFF	TGTGCCAGCAGCCGACTTCTCAGGGACTCTGAGCAGTTCTTC
-	TRBV2	-	TRBJ1-1	CASVQGGNTEAFF	TGTGCCAGCGTCCAGGGTGGGAACACTGAAGCTTTCTTT
-	TRBV14	TRBD1	TRBJ1-4	CASSQGQINEKLFF	TGTGCCAGCAGCCAGGGACAGATAAATGAAAAACTGTTTTTT
few	TRBV5-5	TRBD1	TRBJ1-5	CASSLGDRGRGQPQHF	TGTGCCAGCAGCTTGGGGGACAGGGGGCGCGGACAGCCCCAGCATTTT
-	TRBV4-1	-	TRBJ2-7	CASSQADSGVYEQYF	TGCGCCAGCAGCCAGGCGGACAGCGGGGTTTACGAGCAGTACTTC
-	TRBV2	-	TRBJ1-2	CASREDGYTF	TGTGCCAGCAGAGAGGATGGCTACACCTTC
-	TRBV9	-	TRBJ2-3	CASSSLRGGVDTQYF	TGTGCCAGCAGCTCTTTGAGGGGGGGCGTAGATACGCAGTATTTT
-	TRBV10-1	-	TRBJ2-1	CASSDSRGVFF	TGCGCCAGCAGTGATAGTCGCGGGGTTTTCTTC
-	TRBV29-1	-	TRBJ2-2	CSVGSGANTGELFF	TGCAGCGTTGGTTCGGGAGCGAACACCGGGGAGCTGTTTTTT